A selection of T cell receptor beta chains follows, all from one sample in a study of T cell clones after liver transplantation. Sequenced by immunoSEQ multiplex PCR; TCRdb stores in-frame clones only, minus some. This table has 70,000 or so clones, around 92% appearing once. The material sequenced was CD4+ T cells from blood, taken less than 28 months after liver transplant. The receptors stem from a human patient who received a liver transplant. Some T cells may arise from the graft donor. Each CDR3 is given with its conserved first and last residue. The D gene is left open where the match is weak. Not every row has a clone size; where given, it reads once, few, many or a size class.

>-|TRBJ2-7|-|13|TRBV25-1
CASSAGQFDEQYF
TGTGCCAGCAGTGCTGGACAGTTCGACGAGCAGTACTTC
>-|TRBJ2-3|-|12|TRBV6-5
CASRVNGDTQYF
TGTGCCAGCAGGGTTAACGGGGATACGCAGTATTTT
>-|TRBJ2-1|-|15|TRBV6-5
CASSTLGLEASEQFF
TGTGCCAGCAGTACCCTCGGGTTGGAGGCGAGTGAGCAGTTCTTC
>-|TRBJ2-3|-|14|TRBV25-1
CASINRVSKDTQYF
TGTGCCAGCATTAACAGGGTTAGCAAAGATACGCAGTATTTT
>TRBD1|TRBJ1-2|-|14|TRBV6-1
CASRMTGGFEGYTF
TGTGCCAGCAGAATGACAGGGGGATTCGAGGGCTACACCTTC
>TRBD2|TRBJ2-5|-|17|TRBV30
CAWSKTSGRGYQETQYF
TGTGCCTGGAGTAAGACTAGCGGGAGGGGGTACCAAGAGACCCAGTACTTC
>TRBD1|TRBJ2-7|-|13|TRBV15
CATSRNRGDEQYF
TGTGCCACCAGCAGGAACAGGGGCGACGAGCAGTACTTC
>TRBD2|TRBJ2-7|-|15|TRBV5-4
CASSPRLAGEYEQYF
TGTGCCAGCAGCCCCCGCCTAGCGGGAGAGTACGAGCAGTACTTC
>-|TRBJ1-4|-|15|TRBV11-2
CASSLLTATNEKLFF
TGTGCCAGCAGCTTATTGACAGCAACTAATGAAAAACTGTTTTTT
>-|TRBJ2-7|-|13|TRBV28
CASQLALTYEQYF
TGTGCCAGTCAACTAGCACTTACCTACGAGCAGTACTTC
>TRBD2|TRBJ2-1|-|14|TRBV11-2
CASSPVVSGNEQFF
TGTGCCAGCAGCCCCGTCGTTAGCGGGAATGAGCAGTTCTTC
>-|TRBJ1-2|-|13|TRBV7-9
CASSLAGSGGYTF
TGTGCCAGCAGCTTAGCGGGGAGTGGTGGCTACACCTTC
>-|TRBJ2-3|-|13|TRBV7-9
CASSLWGADTQYF
TGTGCCAGCAGCTTATGGGGCGCAGATACGCAGTATTTT
>-|TRBJ2-2|-|13|TRBV4-2
CASSQDGRGELFF
TGTGCCAGCAGCCAAGACGGGCGAGGGGAGCTGTTTTTT
>TRBD2|TRBJ2-5|-|12|TRBV29-1
CSTRRRGETQYF
TGCAGCACCCGACGGCGGGGGGAGACCCAGTACTTC
>TRBD1|TRBJ1-2|-|13|TRBV18
CASSQGEDYGYTF
TGTGCCAGCTCGCAGGGGGAGGACTATGGCTACACCTTC
>TRBD1|TRBJ1-2|-|14|TRBV11-3
CASSSGTGVQGYTF
TGTGCCAGCAGCTCCGGGACAGGGGTACAGGGCTACACCTTC
>-|TRBJ1-5|-|15|TRBV7-8
CASSLFRQGGQPQHF
TGTGCCAGCAGCTTATTTAGGCAGGGAGGCCAGCCCCAGCATTTT
>-|TRBJ2-1|-|17|TRBV1
CTSSQEEEASTYNEQFF
TGCACCAGCAGCCAAGAAGAGGAAGCGAGCACCTACAATGAGCAGTTCTTC
>TRBD1|TRBJ2-7|-|16|TRBV5-1
CASSLAGTGASYEQYF
TGCGCCAGCAGCTTGGCCGGGACAGGGGCTTCCTACGAGCAGTACTTC
>TRBD2|TRBJ2-7|-|14|TRBV5-4
CASSYSGRAYEQYF
TGTGCCAGCAGCTATAGCGGGAGAGCCTACGAGCAGTACTTC
>-|TRBJ1-1|-|13|TRBV6-4
CASSVATNTEAFF
TGTGCCAGCAGTGTCGCGACGAACACTGAAGCTTTCTTT
>TRBD2|TRBJ2-1|-|18|TRBV27
CASSSGTSGRASYNEQFF
TGTGCCAGCAGTTCCGGGACTAGCGGGAGGGCCTCCTACAATGAGCAGTTCTTC
>-|TRBJ1-3|-|12|TRBV27
CAAVSSGNTIYF
TGTGCCGCGGTGTCGTCTGGAAACACCATATATTTT
>-|TRBJ1-4|few|15|TRBV7-6
CASSLSGGGGEKLFF
TGTGCCAGCAGCTTATCCGGGGGGGGAGGTGAAAAACTGTTTTTT
>-|TRBJ2-3|-|13|TRBV10-3
CAISDASTDTQYF
TGTGCCATCAGTGATGCTAGTACAGATACGCAGTATTTT
>TRBD1|TRBJ1-5|few|15|TRBV5-1
CASSLAGQSNQPQHF
TGCGCCAGCAGCTTGGCGGGACAGAGCAATCAGCCCCAGCATTTT
>-|TRBJ1-5|-|15|TRBV15
CATSRSATPNQPQHF
TGTGCCACCAGCAGATCGGCGACACCAAATCAGCCCCAGCATTTT
>TRBD2|TRBJ2-7|-|15|TRBV30
CAWSVKTSGPYEQYF
TGTGCCTGGAGTGTGAAAACTAGCGGTCCTTACGAGCAGTACTTC
>-|TRBJ2-7|medium-sized|14|TRBV7-8
CASSLASGPYEQYF
TGTGCCAGCAGCTTAGCTTCGGGTCCCTACGAGCAGTACTTC
>TRBD2|TRBJ2-3|-|16|TRBV5-1
CASSIGTSGRVDTQYF
TGCGCCAGCAGCATCGGGACTAGCGGGAGGGTAGATACGCAGTATTTT
>TRBD2|TRBJ2-7|once|18|TRBV18
CASPQGTSGQSTVYEQYF
TGTGCCAGCCCACAAGGGACTAGCGGCCAATCAACGGTCTACGAGCAGTACTTC
>TRBD2|TRBJ2-7|few|18|TRBV27
CASSLYVSPSGSTYEQYF
TGTGCCAGCAGTTTATACGTCTCCCCCAGCGGGAGCACCTACGAGCAGTACTTC
>TRBD1|TRBJ2-7|-|12|TRBV6-6
CASSPTGAEQYF
TGTGCCAGCAGCCCGACAGGGGCCGAGCAGTACTTC
>-|TRBJ2-2|-|15|TRBV9
CASSVESQGFGELFF
TGTGCCAGCAGCGTCGAATCCCAGGGGTTCGGGGAGCTGTTTTTT
>-|TRBJ2-2|-|15|TRBV6-1
CASIPLDTSTGELFF
TGTGCCAGCATTCCTCTGGATACCTCCACCGGGGAGCTGTTTTTT
>TRBD1|TRBJ1-6|-|14|TRBV10-3
CAIRGQGSGPPLHF
TGTGCCATCAGGGGACAGGGGTCCGGACCACCCCTCCACTTT
>TRBD1|TRBJ1-6|-|14|TRBV7-8
CASSLGTGHSPLHF
TGTGCCAGCAGCTTAGGGACAGGGCATTCACCCCTCCACTTT
>-|TRBJ1-5|-|12|TRBV7-9
CASSWGHQPQHF
TGTGCCAGCAGCTGGGGCCATCAGCCCCAGCATTTT
>TRBD1|TRBJ2-7|-|16|TRBV4-1
CASSHTLGDRGNEQYF
TGCGCCAGCAGCCATACCTTGGGCGACAGGGGGAACGAGCAGTACTTC
>-|TRBJ2-1|-|15|TRBV7-9
CASSLAIGMANEQFF
TGTGCCAGCAGCTTAGCGATCGGGATGGCCAATGAGCAGTTCTTC
>-|TRBJ2-5|-|15|TRBV27
CASSPNQPQGRSQYF
TGTGCCAGCAGCCCCAACCAACCACAGGGCCGGTCCCAGTACTTC
>TRBD1|TRBJ2-2|-|14|TRBV6-4
CASSRQGNTGELFF
TGTGCCAGCAGTAGACAGGGGAACACCGGGGAGCTGTTTTTT
>-|TRBJ1-6|-|15|TRBV27
CASSFVDRYNSPLHF
TGTGCCAGCAGTTTTGTGGACAGATATAATTCACCCCTCCACTTT
>TRBD2|TRBJ2-1|-|17|TRBV15
CATRGTSGRVLYNEQFF
TGTGCCACCAGGGGGACTAGCGGGAGAGTACTATACAATGAGCAGTTCTTC
>TRBD2|TRBJ2-5|-|16|TRBV2
CASEGGAGGGQETQYF
TGTGCCAGCGAGGGAGGGGCGGGAGGAGGACAAGAGACCCAGTACTTC
>TRBD1|TRBJ1-3|-|13|TRBV10-2
CASSWDSGNTIYF
TGCGCCAGCAGCTGGGACAGTGGAAACACCATATATTTT
>-|TRBJ2-3|-|13|TRBV7-7
CASSSRETDTQYF
TGTGCCAGCAGCTCGCGAGAGACAGATACGCAGTATTTT
>TRBD1|TRBJ1-1|-|14|TRBV5-1
CASSLRGLRTEAFF
TGCGCCAGCAGCTTGAGGGGGCTTCGGACTGAAGCTTTCTTT
>-|TRBJ1-1|-|15|TRBV19
CASIRRRGGDTEAFF
TGTGCCAGTATCCGTCGACGGGGGGGTGACACTGAAGCTTTCTTT
>-|TRBJ2-7|-|14|TRBV6-5
CASSGLDDTYEQYF
TGTGCCAGCAGCGGGCTAGATGACACCTACGAGCAGTACTTC
>-|TRBJ1-5|-|14|TRBV10-3
CAISETAEVQPQHF
TGTGCCATCAGTGAGACAGCAGAGGTCCAGCCCCAGCATTTT
>-|TRBJ1-5|-|15|TRBV9
CASSVGTGESQPQHF
TGTGCCAGCAGCGTAGGAACAGGAGAAAGTCAGCCCCAGCATTTT
>-|TRBJ1-3|-|17|TRBV30
CAWFRAQAPSSGNTIYF
TGTGCCTGGTTCCGAGCACAGGCACCGAGCTCTGGAAACACCATATATTTT
>-|TRBJ2-2|-|15|TRBV5-1
CASRGPSANTGELFF
TGCGCCAGCAGGGGACCGTCCGCGAACACCGGGGAGCTGTTTTTT
>TRBD2|TRBJ2-1|-|14|TRBV25-1
CASSPPGRGYEQFF
TGTGCCAGCAGCCCCCCTGGGAGGGGCTATGAGCAGTTCTTC
>TRBD1|TRBJ2-3|-|14|TRBV15
CATSPTGRTDTQYF
TGTGCCACCAGCCCGACAGGGCGAACAGATACGCAGTATTTT
>-|TRBJ2-5|once|12|TRBV28
CASGGNQETQYF
TGTGCCAGCGGGGGGAACCAAGAGACCCAGTACTTC
>-|TRBJ1-1|-|15|TRBV11-2
CASSRTSGANTEAFF
TGTGCCAGCAGCAGGACTTCCGGGGCGAACACTGAAGCTTTCTTT